This T cell receptor beta chain stems from a study of blood T cell repertoires in COVID-19. On the study more broadly: Spain, Italy and the United States supplied samples that represented acute and convalescent COVID-19.

Sequencing used immunoSEQ multiplex PCR; TCRdb keeps in-frame clones, though not all of them. The sample shows some 110,000 clones, approximately 86% of them seen only once. V gave up 0 bases and J gave up 2 bases, with 9 bases separating them. The CDR3 runs 14 residues. CDR1 SGHRS and CDR2 YFSETQ come from the germline V gene. The rearrangement links TRBV5-1 to TRBJ2-7; D is perhaps TRBD1 (6 bases). The sequence came from a man aged 40-55 years with acute or convalescent COVID-19. Sequencing input: peripheral blood. The CDR3 DNA reads as TGCGCCAGCAGCTTGGACAGGGTCCCCTACGAGCAGTACTTC. Its protein product is CASSLDRVPYEQYF.